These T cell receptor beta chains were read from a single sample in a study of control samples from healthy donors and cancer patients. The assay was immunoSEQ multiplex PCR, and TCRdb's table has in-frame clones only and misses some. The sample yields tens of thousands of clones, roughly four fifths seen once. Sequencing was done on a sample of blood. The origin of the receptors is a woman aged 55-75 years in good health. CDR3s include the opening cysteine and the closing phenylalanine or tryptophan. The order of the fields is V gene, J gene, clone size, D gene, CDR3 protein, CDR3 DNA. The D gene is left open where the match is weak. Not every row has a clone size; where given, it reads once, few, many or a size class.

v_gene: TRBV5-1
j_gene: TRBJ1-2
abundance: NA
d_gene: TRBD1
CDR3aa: CASSFDIGTGGGYTF
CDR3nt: TGCGCCAGCAGCTTCGATATCGGGACAGGGGGTGGCTACACCTTC

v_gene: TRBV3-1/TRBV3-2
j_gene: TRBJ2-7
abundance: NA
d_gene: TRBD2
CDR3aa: CASSQDASGRAYEQYF
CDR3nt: TGTGCCAGCAGCCAAGACGCTAGCGGGAGGGCATACGAGCAGTACTTC

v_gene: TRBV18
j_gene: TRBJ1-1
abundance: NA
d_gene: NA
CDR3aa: CASSPLSRNTEAFF
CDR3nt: TGTGCCAGCTCACCCCTTAGCCGGAACACTGAAGCTTTCTTT

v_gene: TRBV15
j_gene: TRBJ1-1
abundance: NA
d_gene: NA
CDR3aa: CATSRGVSLMNTEAFF
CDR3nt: TGTGCCACCAGCAGAGGGGTTTCACTGATGAACACTGAAGCTTTCTTT

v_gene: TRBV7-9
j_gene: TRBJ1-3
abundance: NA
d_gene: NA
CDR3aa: CASSPSTNGNTIYF
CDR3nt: TGTGCCAGCAGCCCATCAACTAATGGAAACACCATATATTTT

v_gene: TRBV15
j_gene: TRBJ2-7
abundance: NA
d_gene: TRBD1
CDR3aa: CATSSRNNNRDRVSYEQYF
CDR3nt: TGTGCCACCAGCAGCCGTAACAACAACCGGGACAGGGTCTCCTACGAGCAGTACTTC

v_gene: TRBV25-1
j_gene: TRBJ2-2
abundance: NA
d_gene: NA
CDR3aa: CASSDSQPNTGELFF
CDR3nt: TGTGCCAGCAGTGATTCACAACCGAACACCGGGGAGCTGTTTTTT

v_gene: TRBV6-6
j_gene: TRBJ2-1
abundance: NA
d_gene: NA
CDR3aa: CASSNPNEQFF
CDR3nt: TGTGCCAGCAGTAACCCCAATGAGCAGTTCTTC

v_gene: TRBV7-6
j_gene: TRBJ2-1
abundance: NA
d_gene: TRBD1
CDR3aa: CASSLKTGGPNEQFF
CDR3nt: TGTGCCAGCAGCTTGAAAACAGGGGGCCCCAATGAGCAGTTCTTC

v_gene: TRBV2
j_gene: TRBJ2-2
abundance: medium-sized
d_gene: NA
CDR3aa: CASSFDRGGSTGELFF
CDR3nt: TGTGCCAGCAGCTTCGACAGGGGCGGGAGCACCGGGGAGCTGTTTTTT

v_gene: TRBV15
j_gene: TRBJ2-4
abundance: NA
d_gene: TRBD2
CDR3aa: CATSLRRLAGHIQYF
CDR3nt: TGTGCCACCAGCTTACGTCGACTAGCGGGGCACATTCAGTACTTC

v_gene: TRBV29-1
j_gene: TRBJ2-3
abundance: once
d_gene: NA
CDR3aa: CSVDSGTDTQYF
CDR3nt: TGCAGCGTTGATTCCGGCACAGATACGCAGTATTTT

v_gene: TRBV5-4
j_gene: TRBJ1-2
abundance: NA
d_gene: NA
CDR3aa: CASSLVQGPTNYGYTF
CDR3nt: TGTGCCAGCAGCTTGGTACAGGGCCCCACTAACTATGGCTACACCTTC

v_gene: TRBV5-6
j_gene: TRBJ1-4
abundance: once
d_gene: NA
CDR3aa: CASSFQGGNEKLFF
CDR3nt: TGTGCCAGCAGCTTTCAAGGAGGGAACGAAAAACTGTTTTTT

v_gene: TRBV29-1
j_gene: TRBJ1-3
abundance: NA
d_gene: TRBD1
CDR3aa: CSVVGTASGNTIYF
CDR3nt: TGCAGCGTAGTCGGGACAGCCTCTGGAAACACCATATATTTT

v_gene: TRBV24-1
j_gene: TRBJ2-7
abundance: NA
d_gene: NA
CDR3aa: CATSGLSKEQYF
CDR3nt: TGTGCCACCAGTGGTCTATCGAAGGAGCAGTACTTC

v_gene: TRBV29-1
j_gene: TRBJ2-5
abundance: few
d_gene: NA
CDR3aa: CSVVSVETQYF
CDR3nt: TGCAGCGTTGTATCCGTCGAGACCCAGTACTTC

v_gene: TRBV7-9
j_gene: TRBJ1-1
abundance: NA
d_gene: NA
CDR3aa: CASSPTGNTEAFF
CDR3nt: TGTGCCAGCAGCCCGACAGGCAACACTGAAGCTTTCTTT

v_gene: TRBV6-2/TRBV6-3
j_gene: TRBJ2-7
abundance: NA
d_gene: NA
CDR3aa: CASSYSQGSGAYEQYF
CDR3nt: TGTGCCAGCAGTTACTCCCAGGGGAGTGGGGCCTACGAGCAGTACTTC

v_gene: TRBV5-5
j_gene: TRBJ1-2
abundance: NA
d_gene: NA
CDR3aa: CASSLSPGYGYTF
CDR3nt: TGTGCCAGCAGCTTGTCGCCCGGTTATGGCTACACCTTC

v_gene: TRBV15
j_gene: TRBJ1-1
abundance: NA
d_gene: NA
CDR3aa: CATSSTSGLFTFF
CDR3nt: TGTGCCACGTCGTCGACCTCGGGGTTATTCACTTTCTTT

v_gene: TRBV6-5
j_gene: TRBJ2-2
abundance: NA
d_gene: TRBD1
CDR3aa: CASSYDRAGELFF
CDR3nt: TGTGCCAGCAGTTACGACAGGGCCGGGGAGCTGTTTTTT

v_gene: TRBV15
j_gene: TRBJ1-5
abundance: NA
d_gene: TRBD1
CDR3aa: CATSSDRGFSQPQHF
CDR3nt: TGTGCCACCAGCAGTGACAGGGGATTTAGTCAGCCCCAGCATTTT

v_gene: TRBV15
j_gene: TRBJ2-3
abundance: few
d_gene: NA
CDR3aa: CATSRDLDSTDTQYF
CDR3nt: TGTGCCACCAGCAGAGATCTTGATAGCACAGATACGCAGTATTTT

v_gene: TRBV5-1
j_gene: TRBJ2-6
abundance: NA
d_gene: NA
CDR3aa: CASGRSSGSGANVLTF
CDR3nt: TGCGCCAGCGGACGCAGTTCAGGGTCCGGGGCCAACGTCCTGACTTTC

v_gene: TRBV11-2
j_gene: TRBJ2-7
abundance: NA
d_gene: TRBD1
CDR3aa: CASSPGTGALSHEQYF
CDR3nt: TGTGCCAGCAGCCCCGGAACAGGGGCCTTATCCCACGAGCAGTACTTC

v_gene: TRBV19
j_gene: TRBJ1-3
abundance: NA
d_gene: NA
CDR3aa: CASSKGTPEFTIYF
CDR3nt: TGTGCCAGTAGTAAAGGGACCCCCGAATTCACCATATATTTT

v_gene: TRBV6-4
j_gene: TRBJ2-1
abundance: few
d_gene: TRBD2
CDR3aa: CASSRLAGYNEQFF
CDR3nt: TGTGCCAGCAGCAGACTAGCGGGTTACAATGAGCAGTTCTTC

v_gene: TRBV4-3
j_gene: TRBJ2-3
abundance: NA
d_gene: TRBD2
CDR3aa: CASSQVFAGGTDTQYF
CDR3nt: TGCGCCAGCAGCCAAGTTTTCGCGGGGGGGACAGATACGCAGTATTTT

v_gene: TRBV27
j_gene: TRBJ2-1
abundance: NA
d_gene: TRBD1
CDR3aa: CASSPTGTGPGNNEQFF
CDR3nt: TGTGCCAGCAGTCCCACCGGGACAGGGCCGGGTAACAATGAGCAGTTCTTC

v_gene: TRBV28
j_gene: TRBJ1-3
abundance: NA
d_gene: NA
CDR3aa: CASSQLGNTIYF
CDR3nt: TGTGCCAGCAGTCAGCTTGGAAACACCATATATTTT

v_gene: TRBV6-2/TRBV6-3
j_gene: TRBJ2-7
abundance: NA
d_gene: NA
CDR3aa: CASSYRSPTSEQYF
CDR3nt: TGTGCCAGCAGTTACCGGTCGCCTACGAGCGAGCAGTACTTC

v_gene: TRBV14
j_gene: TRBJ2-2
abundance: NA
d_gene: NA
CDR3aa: CASSLLASGELFF
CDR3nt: TGTGCCAGCAGCCTACTAGCATCCGGGGAGCTGTTTTTT

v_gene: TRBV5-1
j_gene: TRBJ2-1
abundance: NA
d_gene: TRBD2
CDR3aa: CASSRLAGTDEQFF
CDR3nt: TGCGCCAGCAGCCGCCTAGCGGGGACCGATGAGCAGTTCTTC

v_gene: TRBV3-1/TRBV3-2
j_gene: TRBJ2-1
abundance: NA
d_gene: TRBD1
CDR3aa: CASSLGTVGEQFF
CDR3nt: TGTGCCAGCAGCCTTGGGACAGTCGGTGAGCAGTTCTTC

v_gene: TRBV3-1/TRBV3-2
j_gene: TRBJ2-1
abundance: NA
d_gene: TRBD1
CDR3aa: CASSRPGQGGNEQFF
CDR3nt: TGTGCCAGCAGCCGTCCGGGACAGGGTGGGAATGAGCAGTTCTTC

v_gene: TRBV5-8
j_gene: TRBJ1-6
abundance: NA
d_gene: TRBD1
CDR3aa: CASSSTGVNSPLYF
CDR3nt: TGTGCCAGCAGCTCCACAGGGGTTAATTCACCCCTCTACTTT

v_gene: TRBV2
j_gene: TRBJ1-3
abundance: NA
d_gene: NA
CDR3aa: CASSAQILRSGNTIYF
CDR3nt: TGTGCCAGCAGTGCTCAAATACTTCGCTCTGGAAACACCATATATTTT

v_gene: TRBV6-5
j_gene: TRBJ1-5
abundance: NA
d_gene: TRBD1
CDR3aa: CASKTQTGGWQPQHF
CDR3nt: TGTGCCAGCAAGACCCAGACAGGGGGGTGGCAGCCCCAGCATTTT

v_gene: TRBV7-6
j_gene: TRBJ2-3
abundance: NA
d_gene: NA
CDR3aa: CASSPTTGDTQYF
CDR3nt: TGTGCCAGCAGTCCGACTACGGGAGATACGCAGTATTTT

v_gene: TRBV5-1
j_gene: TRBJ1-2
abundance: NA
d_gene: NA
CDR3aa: CASSLQGESNYGYTF
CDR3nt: TGCGCCAGCAGCTTGCAGGGAGAATCTAACTATGGCTACACCTTC

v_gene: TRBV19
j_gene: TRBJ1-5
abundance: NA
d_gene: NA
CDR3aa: CASSPGLSNQPQHF
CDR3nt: TGTGCCAGTAGTCCGGGCCTTAGCAATCAGCCCCAGCATTTT

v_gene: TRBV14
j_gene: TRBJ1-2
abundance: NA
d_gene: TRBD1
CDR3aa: CASSQVGTGGIGYTF
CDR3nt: TGTGCCAGCAGCCAAGTCGGGACAGGGGGTATTGGGTACACCTTC

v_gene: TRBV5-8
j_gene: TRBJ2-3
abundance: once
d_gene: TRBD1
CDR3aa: CASSLGTASDTQYF
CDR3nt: TGTGCCAGCAGCTTAGGGACAGCTTCCGATACGCAGTATTTT

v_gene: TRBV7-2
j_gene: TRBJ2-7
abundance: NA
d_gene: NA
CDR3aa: CASSLLSGPYEQYF
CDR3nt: TGTGCCAGCAGCCTACTATCGGGCCCCTACGAGCAGTACTTC

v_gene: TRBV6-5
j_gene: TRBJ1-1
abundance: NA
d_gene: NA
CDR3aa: CASRNPVLDTEAFF
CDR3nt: TGTGCCAGCAGAAACCCCGTACTCGACACTGAAGCTTTCTTT

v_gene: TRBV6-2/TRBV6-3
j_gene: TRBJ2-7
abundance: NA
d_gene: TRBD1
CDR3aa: CASSYRGHQDEQYF
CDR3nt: TGTGCCAGCAGTTACAGGGGGCATCAGGACGAGCAGTACTTC

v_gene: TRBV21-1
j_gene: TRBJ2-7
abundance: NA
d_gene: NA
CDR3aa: CASSEEGRYEQYF
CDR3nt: TGTGCCAGCAGCGAAGAAGGTAGGTACGAGCAGTACTTC